This T cell receptor (beta chain) emerged from a study of shared clonotypes between healthy human individuals (TCRdb year 2020). For the study in its entirety: A couple of women and a few men aged 18 to 49 years were included in the cohort. Leukapheresis yielded between about 0.94 and 8.9 billion PBMCs per donor. For each donor, three plates each were used for CD4 naive and CD4 memory, two plates were used for CD8 naive, and one plate was used for CD8 memory. Libraries were prepared and TCR repertoires were sequenced by different laboratories using diverse techniques, in order to increase sequencing depth and limit assay-specific biases. To estimate repertoire size and how much clonotype sharing occurs between individuals, the study deeply sequenced the blood TCR repertoires of about five healthy adults. General conclusions and limits of the study: Only blood was sampled, and tissue TCR repertoires likely differ from those in blood. Pairwise subsampling led to the expectation that sequencing depth would affect the degree of clonotype sharing among donors. Rarefaction of sorted-subset datasets indicated incomplete sequencing despite the large sequencing depth. Clonotypes shared by all four sorted-subset donors showed higher generation probabilities than non-shared clonotypes. Naive subsets generally had larger estimated clonotype richness than memory subsets did. Across a handful of donors, 5% to 6% of naive CD4, approximately 3.5% of naive CD8, 2.3% of memory CD4, and approximately 0.4% of memory CD8 clonotypes were shared. The small number of donors limited the genetic and exposure-history diversity represented.

Concerning this clone: Its antigen is still unknown. Nothing much larger sits one base from this clone, and base qualities are not available.

The CDR3 contains 14 residues, cysteine and phenylalanine counted. The DNA shown is the 42-base CDR3, in frame from base 1. Sequences MDHEN (CDR1) and SYDVKM (CDR2) are obtained from the germline V gene. The donors were healthy, HIV-negative adults with no recently reported acute infections or vaccinations. Every donor was a Caucasian adult residing in Nashville, Tennessee, USA. CD8 memory samples combined magnetically selected CD45RO+ cells with CCR7-negative CD45RA+ effector memory (TemRA) cells. Blood was obtained by leukapheresis, after which PBMCs were separated by Ficoll-Histopaque density gradient centrifugation and cryopreserved in liquid nitrogen vapor phase. Analytical flow cytometry was used to check the purity and quantity of each magnetically sorted T cell population. Genomic DNA was isolated from every sorted fraction and measured by UV absorbance on a Nanodrop 2000c. Using the deep immunoSEQ assay, TCR CDR3 regions were amplified from genomic DNA by multiplex PCR. Extracted genomic DNA from each cell subset was spread evenly across all wells of several immunoSEQ 96-well plates, with each plate serving as a replicate. For sorted subsets, about 200 ng genomic DNA, equal to 30,000 or so T cell genomes, was loaded into each replicate PCR. Purified libraries were quantified with a Qubit 3.0 fluorometer, sized on a Bioanalyzer 2100, and re-quantified with the KAPA Library Quantification kit. Every immunoSEQ 96-well plate was sequenced on a dedicated single-read 150-cycle Illumina NextSeq 550 flow cell. The study's processing was this. Because the immunoSEQ output held only junctional sequences and lacked quality scores, the filtering could not match the filtering applied to full-length reads. To assign V/J genes and CDR3, sequences were annotated using PyIR, a Python wrapper for IgBLAST v1.9, with IMGT germline references. Any read was removed if the V/J assignment was weak (E-value above 1e-6), the CDR3 was missing, or the read contained stop codons, out-of-frame junctions, or ambiguous translated residues. V3J clonotypes were defined as sequences sharing the same inferred V gene, J gene, and CDR3 amino acid sequence. Percentage overlap between repertoires was computed as shared unique clonotypes divided by the size of the smaller repertoire. RTK rarefaction, the Chao1 estimator, and Recon v2.1 estimates of unobserved clonotypes were used to assess repertoire richness. OLGA was used to compute generation probabilities for all TCRbeta clonotypes that the gDNA method yielded from a handful of donors. The clones in this table, taken by TCRdb from immuneACCESS, are in-frame only. Not every clone is retained; where verified, under half of the shortfall comes from an unresolved V gene, and the cause of the rest is unknown. From that table come the V and J calls and clone size; the DNA was used to work out D and trimming. Counted in this sample were approximately 640,000 clones; about 92% of them appeared once. Clones ranked in the top ten supply 30% to 35% of the sample.

The source is a man aged 18 to 30 in good health. Some clones in this sample may be carry-over from other donors' samples. The material sequenced was memory CD8+ T cells from PBMCs. The cell subset or site label, as the study defines it: CD45RO+ cells pooled with CCR7-negative TemRA cells. Recombination connected TRBV28 to TRBJ2-5; possibly the D gene is TRBD2, per 6 matching bases. The J call could be wrong; TRBJ2-7 is a better fit for the DNA end. The DNA sequence is TGTGCCAGCACCACGAATGCGGCGGGGTACGAGCAGTACTTC. Its protein is CASTTNAAGYEQYF.